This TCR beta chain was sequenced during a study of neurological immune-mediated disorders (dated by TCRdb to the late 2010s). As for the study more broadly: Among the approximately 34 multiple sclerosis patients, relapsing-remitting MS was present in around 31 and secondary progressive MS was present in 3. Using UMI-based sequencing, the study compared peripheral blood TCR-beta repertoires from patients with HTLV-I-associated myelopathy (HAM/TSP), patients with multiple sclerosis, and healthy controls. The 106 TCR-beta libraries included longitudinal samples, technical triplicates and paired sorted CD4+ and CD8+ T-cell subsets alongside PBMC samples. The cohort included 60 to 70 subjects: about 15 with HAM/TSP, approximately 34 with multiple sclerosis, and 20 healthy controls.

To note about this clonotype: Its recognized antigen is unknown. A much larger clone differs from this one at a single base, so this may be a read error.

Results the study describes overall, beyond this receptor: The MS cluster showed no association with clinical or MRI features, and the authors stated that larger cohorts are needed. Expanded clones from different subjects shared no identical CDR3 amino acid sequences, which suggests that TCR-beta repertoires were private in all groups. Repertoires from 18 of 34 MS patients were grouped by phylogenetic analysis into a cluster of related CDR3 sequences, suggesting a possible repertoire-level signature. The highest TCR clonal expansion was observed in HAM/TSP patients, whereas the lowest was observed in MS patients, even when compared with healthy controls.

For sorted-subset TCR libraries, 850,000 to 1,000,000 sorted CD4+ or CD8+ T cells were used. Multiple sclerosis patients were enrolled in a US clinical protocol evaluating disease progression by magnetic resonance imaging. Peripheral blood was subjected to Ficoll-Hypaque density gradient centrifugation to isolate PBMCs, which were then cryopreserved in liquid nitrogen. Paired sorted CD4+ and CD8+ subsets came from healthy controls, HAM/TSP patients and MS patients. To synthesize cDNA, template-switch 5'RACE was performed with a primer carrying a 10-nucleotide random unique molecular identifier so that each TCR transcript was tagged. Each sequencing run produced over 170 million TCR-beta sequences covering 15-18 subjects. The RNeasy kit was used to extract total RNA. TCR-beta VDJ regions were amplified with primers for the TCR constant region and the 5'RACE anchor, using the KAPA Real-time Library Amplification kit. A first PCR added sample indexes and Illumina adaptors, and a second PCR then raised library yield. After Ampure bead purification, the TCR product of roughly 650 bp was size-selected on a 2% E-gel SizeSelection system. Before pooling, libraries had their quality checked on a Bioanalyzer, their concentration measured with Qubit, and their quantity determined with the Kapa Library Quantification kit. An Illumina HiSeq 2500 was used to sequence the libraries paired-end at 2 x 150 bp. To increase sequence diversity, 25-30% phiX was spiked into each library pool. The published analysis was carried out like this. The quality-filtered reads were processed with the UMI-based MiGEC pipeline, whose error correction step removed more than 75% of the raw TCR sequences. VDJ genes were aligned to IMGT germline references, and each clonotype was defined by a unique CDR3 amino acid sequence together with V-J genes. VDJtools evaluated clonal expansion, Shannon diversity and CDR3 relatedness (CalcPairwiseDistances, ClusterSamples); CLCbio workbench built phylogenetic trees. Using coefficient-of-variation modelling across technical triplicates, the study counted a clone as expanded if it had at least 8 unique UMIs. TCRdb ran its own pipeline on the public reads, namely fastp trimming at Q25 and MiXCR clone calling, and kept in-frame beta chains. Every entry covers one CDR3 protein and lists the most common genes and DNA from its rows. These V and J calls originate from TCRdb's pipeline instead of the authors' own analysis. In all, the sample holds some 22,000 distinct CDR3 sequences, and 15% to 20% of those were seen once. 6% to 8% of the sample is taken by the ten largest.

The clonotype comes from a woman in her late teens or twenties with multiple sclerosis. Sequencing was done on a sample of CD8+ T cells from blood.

The DNA sequence follows: TGTGTCAGCAGTGAAACTGAGGTGAACACTGAAGCTTTCTTT. This translates into CVSSETEVNTEAFF. The chain employs TRBV6-1 and TRBJ1-1, with the D gene uncertain. From the cysteine up to the phenylalanine, the CDR3 has a length of 14 residues. Only the CDR3 part of the read is kept: 42 bases, read in frame from the first base. CDR1 and CDR2, per the germline V gene, are MNHNS and SASEGT.